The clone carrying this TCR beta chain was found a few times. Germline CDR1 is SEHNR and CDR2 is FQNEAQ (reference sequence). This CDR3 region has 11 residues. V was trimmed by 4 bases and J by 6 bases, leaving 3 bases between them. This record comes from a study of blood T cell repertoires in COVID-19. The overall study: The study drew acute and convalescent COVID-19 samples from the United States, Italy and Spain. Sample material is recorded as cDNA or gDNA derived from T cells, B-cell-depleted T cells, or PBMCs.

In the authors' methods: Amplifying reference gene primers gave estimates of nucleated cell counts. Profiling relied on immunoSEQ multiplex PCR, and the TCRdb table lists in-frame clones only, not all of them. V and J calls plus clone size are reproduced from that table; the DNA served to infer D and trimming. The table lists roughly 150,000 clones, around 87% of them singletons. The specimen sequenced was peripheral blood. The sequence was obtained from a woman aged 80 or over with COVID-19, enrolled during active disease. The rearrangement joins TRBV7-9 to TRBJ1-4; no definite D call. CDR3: CASSSYEKLFF. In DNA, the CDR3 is TGTGCCAGCAGCTCGTATGAAAAACTGTTTTTT. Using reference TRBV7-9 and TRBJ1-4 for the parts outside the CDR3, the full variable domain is DTGVSQNPRHKITKRGQNVTFRCDPISEHNRLYWYRQTLGQGPEFLTYFQNEAQLEKSRLLSDRFSAERPKGSFSTLEIQRTEQGDSAMYLCASSSYEKLFFGSGTQLSVL.